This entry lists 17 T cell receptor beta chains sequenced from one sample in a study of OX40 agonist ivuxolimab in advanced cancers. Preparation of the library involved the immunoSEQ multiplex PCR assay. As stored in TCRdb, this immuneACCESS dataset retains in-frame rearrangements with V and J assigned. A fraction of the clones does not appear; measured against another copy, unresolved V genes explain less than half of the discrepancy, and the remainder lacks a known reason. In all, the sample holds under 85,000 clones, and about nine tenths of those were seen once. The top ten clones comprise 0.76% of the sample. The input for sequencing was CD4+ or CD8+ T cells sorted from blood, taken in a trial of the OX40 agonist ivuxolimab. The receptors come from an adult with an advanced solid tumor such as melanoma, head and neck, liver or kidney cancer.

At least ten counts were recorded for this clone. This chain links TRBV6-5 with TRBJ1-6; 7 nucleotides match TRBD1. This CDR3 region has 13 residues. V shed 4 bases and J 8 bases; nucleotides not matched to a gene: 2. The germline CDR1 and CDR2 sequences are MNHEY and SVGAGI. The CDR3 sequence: CASSFDRDSPLHF. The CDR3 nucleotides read TGTGCCAGCAGTTTCGACAGGGATTCACCCCTCCACTTT.

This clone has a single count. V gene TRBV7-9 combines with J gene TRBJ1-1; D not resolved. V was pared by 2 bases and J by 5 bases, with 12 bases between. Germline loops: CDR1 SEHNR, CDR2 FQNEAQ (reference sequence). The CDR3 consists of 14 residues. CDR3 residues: CASSLLDGRTEAFF. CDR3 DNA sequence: TGTGCCAGCAGCTTACTCGATGGCAGGACTGAAGCTTTCTTT.

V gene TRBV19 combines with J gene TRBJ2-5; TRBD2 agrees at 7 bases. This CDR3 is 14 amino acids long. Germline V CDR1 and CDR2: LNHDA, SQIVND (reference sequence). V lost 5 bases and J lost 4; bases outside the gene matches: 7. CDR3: CASSVGRDLETQYF. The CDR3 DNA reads TGTGCCAGTAGTGTGGGGAGGGACTTAGAGACCCAGTACTTC.

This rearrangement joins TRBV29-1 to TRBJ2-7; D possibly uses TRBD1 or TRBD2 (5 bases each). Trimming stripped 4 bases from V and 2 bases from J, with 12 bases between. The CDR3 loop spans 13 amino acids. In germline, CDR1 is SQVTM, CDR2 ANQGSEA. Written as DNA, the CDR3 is TGCAGCGTTGGGACAACTAGTGCCTACGAGCAGTACTTC. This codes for CSVGTTSAYEQYF.

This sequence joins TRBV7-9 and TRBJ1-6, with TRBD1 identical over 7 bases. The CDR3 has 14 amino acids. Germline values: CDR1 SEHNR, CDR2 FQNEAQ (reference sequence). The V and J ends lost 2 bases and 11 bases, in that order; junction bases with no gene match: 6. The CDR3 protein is CASSLTRGQTPLHF. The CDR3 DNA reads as TGTGCCAGCAGCTTAACAAGGGGGCAGACACCCCTCCACTTT.

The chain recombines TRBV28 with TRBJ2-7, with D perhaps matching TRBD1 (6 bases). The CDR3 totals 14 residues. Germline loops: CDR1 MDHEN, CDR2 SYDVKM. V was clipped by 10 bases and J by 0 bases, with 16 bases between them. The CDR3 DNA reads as TGTGCCACCTCACCGGGACAATACTCCTACGAGCAGTACTTC. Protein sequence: CATSPGQYSYEQYF.

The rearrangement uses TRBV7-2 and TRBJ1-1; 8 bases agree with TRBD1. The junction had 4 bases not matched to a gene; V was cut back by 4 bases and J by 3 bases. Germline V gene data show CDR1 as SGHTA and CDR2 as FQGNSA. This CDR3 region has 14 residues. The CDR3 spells CASSSRGRDTEAFF. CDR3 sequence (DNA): TGTGCCAGCAGCTCCAGGGGGCGCGACACTGAAGCTTTCTTT.

The CDR3 loop is CASSSDNRLGELFF. The DNA of the CDR3 is TGTGCCAGCAGCTCGGACAACAGGTTAGGGGAGCTGTTTTTT. The rearrangement links TRBV5-4 to TRBJ2-2; tentative D call: TRBD1 (5 bases). Trimming stripped 3 bases from V and 8 bases from J, with 14 bases between. CDR3 length equals 14 residues. In germline, CDR1 is SGHNT, CDR2 YYREEE (reference sequence). The full variable domain, its missing parts supplied by reference TRBV5-4 and TRBJ2-2, is ETGVTQSPTHLIKTRGQQVTLRCSSQSGHNTVSWYQQALGQGPQFIFQYYREEENGRGNFPPRFSGLQFPNYSSELNVNALELDDSALYLCASSSDNRLGELFFGEGSRLTVL.

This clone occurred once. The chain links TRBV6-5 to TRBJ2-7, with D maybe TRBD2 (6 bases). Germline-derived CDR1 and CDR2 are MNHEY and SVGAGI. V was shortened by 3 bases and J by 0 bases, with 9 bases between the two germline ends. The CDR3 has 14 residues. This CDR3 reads CASSYSRGSYEQYF. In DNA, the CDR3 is TGTGCCAGCAGTTATTCGCGGGGCTCCTACGAGCAGTACTTC.

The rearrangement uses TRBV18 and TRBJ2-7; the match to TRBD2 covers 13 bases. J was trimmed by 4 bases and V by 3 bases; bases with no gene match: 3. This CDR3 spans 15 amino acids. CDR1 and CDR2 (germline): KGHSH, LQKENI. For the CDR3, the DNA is TGTGCCAGCTCACCCGGGACTAGCGGGACGTACGAGCAGTACTTC. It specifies CASSPGTSGTYEQYF. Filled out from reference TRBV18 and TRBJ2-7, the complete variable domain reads NAGVMQNPRHLVRRRGQEARLRCSPMKGHSHVYWYRQLPEEGLKFMVYLQKENIIDESGMPKERFSAEFPKEGPSILRIQQVVRGDSAAYFCASSPGTSGTYEQYFGPGTRLTVT.

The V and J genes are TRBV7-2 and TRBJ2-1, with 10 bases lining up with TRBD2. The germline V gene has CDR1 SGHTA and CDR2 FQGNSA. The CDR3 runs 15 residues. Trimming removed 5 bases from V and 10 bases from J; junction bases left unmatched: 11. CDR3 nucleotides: TGTGCCAGCAGCCCCGGAGCGGGGGGGCCTCGGGAGCAGTTCTTC. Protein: CASSPGAGGPREQFF.

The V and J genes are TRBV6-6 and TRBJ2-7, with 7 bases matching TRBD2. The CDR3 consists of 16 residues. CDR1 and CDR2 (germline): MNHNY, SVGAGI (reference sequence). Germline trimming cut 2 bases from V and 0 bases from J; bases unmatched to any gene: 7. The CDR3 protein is CASSYGGSGLSYEQYF. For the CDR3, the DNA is TGTGCCAGCAGTTACGGGGGTAGCGGGCTCTCCTACGAGCAGTACTTC.

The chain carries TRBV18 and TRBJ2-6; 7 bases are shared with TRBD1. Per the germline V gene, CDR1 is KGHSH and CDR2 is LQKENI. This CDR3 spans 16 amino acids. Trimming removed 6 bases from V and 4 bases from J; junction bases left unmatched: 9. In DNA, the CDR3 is TGTGCCAGCTCGGTGCAGGGGACAGCCGGGGCCAACGTCCTGACTTTC. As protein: CASSVQGTAGANVLTF.

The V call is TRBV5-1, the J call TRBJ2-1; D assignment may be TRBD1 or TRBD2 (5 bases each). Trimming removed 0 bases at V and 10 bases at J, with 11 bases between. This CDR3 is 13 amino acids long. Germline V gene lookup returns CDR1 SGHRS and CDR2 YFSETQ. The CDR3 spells CASSLVIRDEQFF. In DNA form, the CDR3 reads TGCGCCAGCAGCTTGGTTATACGGGACGAGCAGTTCTTC.

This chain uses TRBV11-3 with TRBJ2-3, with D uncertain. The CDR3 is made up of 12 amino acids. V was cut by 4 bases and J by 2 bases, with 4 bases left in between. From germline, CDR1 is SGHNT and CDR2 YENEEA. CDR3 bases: TGTGCCAGCAGCTCCAACACAGATACGCAGTATTTT. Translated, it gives CASSSNTDTQYF.

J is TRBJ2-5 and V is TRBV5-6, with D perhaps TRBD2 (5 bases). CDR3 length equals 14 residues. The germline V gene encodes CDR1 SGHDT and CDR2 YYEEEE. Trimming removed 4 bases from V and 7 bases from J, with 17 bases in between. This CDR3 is CASSLIEGQRTQYF. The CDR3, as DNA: TGTGCCAGCAGCCTGATAGAGGGCCAGAGGACCCAGTACTTC.

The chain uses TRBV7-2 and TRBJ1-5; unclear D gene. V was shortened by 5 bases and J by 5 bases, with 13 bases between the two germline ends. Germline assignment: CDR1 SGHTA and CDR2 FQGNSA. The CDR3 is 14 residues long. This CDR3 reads CASSGPTRDQPQHF. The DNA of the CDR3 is TGTGCCAGCAGCGGCCCAACGAGGGATCAGCCCCAGCATTTT. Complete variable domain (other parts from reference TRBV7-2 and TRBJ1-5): GAGVSQSPSNKVTEKGKDVELRCDPISGHTALYWYRQSLGQGLEFLIYFQGNSAPDKSGLPSDRFSAERTGGSVSTLTIQRTQQEDSAVYLCASSGPTRDQPQHFGDGTRLSIL.